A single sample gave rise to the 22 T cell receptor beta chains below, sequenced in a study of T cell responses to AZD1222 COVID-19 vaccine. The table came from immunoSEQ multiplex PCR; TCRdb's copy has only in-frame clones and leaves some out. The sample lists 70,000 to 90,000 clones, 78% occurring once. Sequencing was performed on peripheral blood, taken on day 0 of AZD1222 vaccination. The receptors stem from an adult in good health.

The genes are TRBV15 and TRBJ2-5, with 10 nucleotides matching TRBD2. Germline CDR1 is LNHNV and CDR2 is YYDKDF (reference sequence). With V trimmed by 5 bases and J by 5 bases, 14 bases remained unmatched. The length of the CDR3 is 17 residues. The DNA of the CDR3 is TGTGCCACCAGCCGAGGGCAGGCTAGCGGGAGTCCGGAGACCCAGTACTTC. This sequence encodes CATSRGQASGSPETQYF.

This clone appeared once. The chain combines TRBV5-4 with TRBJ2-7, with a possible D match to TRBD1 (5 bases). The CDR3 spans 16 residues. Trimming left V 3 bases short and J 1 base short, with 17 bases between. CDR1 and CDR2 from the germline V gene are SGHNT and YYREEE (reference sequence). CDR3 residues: CASSSFPQGSSYEQYF. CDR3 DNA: TGTGCCAGCAGCTCGTTTCCTCAGGGATCGTCCTACGAGCAGTACTTC.

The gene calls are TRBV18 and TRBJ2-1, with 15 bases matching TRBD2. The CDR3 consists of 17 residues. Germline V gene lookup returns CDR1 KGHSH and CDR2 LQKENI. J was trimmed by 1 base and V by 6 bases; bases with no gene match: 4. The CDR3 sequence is CASSQGLAGGSYNEQFF. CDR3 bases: TGTGCCAGCTCTCAGGGACTAGCGGGAGGATCCTACAATGAGCAGTTCTTC.

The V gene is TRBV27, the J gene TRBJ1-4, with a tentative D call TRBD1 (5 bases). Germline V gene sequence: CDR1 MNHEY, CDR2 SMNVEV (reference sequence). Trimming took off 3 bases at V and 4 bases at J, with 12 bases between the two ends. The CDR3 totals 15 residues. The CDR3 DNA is TGTGCCAGCAGTTTGGGGCAGGCCAATAATGAAAAACTGTTTTTT. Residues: CASSLGQANNEKLFF.

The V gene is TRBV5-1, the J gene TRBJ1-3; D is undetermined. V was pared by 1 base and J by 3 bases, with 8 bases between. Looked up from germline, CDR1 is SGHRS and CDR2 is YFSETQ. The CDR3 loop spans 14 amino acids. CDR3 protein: CASSLSQFGNTIYF. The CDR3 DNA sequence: TGCGCCAGCAGCTTGAGTCAGTTTGGAAACACCATATATTTT.

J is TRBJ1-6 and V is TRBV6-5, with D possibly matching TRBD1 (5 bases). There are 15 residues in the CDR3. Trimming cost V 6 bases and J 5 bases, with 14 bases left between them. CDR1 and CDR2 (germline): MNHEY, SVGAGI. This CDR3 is CASSQRQKHNSPLHF. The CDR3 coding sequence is TGTGCCAGCAGCCAAAGACAGAAGCATAATTCACCCCTCCACTTT.

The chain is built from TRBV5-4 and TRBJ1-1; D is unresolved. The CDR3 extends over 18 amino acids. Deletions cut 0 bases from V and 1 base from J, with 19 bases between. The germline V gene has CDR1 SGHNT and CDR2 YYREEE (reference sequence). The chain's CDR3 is CASSLARGETRWNTEAFF. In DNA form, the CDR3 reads TGTGCCAGCAGCTTGGCACGCGGAGAGACACGTTGGAACACTGAAGCTTTCTTT.

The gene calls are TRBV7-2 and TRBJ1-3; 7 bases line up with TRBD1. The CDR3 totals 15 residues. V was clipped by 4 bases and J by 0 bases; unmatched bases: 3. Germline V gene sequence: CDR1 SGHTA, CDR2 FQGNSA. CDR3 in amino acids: CASSSRGFSGNTIYF. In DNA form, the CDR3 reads TGTGCCAGCAGCTCCAGGGGGTTCTCTGGAAACACCATATATTTT.

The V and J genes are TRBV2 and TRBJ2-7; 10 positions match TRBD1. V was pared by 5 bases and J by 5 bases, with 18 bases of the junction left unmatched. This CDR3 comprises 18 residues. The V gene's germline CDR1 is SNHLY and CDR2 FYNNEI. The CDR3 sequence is CASSSEGLFGQGDHEQYF. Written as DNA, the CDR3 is TGTGCCAGCAGTTCGGAAGGTCTTTTCGGACAGGGGGACCACGAGCAGTACTTC.

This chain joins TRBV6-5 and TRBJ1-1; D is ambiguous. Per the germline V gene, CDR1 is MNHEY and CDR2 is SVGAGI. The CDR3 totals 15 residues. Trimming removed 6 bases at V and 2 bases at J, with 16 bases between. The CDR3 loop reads CASSSLQPGNTEAFF. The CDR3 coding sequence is TGTGCCAGCAGCTCCCTCCAACCAGGTAACACTGAAGCTTTCTTT.

In nucleotides, the CDR3 is TGTGCCACCAGAACCGGGACTAGCGCTAACACCGGGGAGCTGTTTTTT. The encoded protein is CATRTGTSANTGELFF. V and J are TRBV15 and TRBJ2-2; 10 positions match TRBD2. Germline V gene lookup returns CDR1 LNHNV and CDR2 YYDKDF (reference sequence). V shed 6 bases, J shed 2 bases, and the junction held 6 bases outside the gene matches. CDR3 length: 16 amino acids. Variable domain in full (rest from reference TRBV15 and TRBJ2-2): DAMVIQNPRYQVTQFGKPVTLSCSQTLNHNVMYWYQQKSSQAPKLLFHYYDKDFNNEADTPDNFQSRRPNTSFCFLDIRSPGLGDTAMYLCATRTGTSANTGELFFGEGSRLTVL.

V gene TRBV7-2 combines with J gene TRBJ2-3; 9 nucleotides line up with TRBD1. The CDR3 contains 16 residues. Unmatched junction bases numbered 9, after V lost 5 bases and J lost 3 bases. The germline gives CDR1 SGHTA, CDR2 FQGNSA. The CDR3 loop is CASSPQRTGATDTQYF. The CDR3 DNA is TGTGCCAGCAGCCCACAACGGACAGGGGCTACAGATACGCAGTATTTT.

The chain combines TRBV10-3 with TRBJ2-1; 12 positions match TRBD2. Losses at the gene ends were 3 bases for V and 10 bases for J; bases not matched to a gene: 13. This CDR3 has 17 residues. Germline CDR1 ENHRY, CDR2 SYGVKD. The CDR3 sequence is CAISDRGLAGGPGEQFF. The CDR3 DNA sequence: TGTGCCATCAGTGATAGGGGGCTAGCGGGAGGGCCCGGGGAGCAGTTCTTC.

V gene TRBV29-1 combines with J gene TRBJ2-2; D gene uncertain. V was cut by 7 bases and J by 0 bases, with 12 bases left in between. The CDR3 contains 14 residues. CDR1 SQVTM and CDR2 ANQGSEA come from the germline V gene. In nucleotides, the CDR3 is TGCAGCGGGAAACAGAATCCGAACACCGGGGAGCTGTTTTTT. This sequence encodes CSGKQNPNTGELFF.

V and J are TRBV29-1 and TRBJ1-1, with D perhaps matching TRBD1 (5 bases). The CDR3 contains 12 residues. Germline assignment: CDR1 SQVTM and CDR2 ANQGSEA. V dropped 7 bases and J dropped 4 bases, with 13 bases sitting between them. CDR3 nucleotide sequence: TGCAGCGCCTCCCCAGGGATCACTGAAGCTTTCTTT. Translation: CSASPGITEAFF.

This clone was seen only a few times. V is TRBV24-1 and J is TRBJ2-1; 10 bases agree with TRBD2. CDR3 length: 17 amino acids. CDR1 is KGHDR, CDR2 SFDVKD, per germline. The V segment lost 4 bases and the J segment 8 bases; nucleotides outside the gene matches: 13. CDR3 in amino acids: CATSDHPVASGSDEQFF. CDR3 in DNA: TGTGCCACCAGTGACCACCCGGTGGCTAGCGGGAGTGATGAGCAGTTCTTC.

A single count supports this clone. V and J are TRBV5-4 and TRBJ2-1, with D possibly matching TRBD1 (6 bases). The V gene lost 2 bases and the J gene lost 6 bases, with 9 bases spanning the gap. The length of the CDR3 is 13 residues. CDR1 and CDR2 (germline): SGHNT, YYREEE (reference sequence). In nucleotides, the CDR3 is TGTGCCAGCAGCTTTGACAGGCCCAATGAGCAGTTCTTC. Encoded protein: CASSFDRPNEQFF.

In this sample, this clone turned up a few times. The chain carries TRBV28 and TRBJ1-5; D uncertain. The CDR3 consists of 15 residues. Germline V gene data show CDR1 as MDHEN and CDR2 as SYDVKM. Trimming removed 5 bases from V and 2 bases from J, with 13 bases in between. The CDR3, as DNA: TGTGCCAGCAGTAAATTATTCCAGGGCAATCAGCCCCAGCATTTT. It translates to CASSKLFQGNQPQHF.

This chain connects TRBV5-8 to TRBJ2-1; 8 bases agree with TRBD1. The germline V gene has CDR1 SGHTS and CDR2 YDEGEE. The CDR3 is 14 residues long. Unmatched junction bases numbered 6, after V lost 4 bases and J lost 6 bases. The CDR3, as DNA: TGTGCCAGCAGCCCCCGGACAGGGAGCAATGAGCAGTTCTTC. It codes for CASSPRTGSNEQFF.

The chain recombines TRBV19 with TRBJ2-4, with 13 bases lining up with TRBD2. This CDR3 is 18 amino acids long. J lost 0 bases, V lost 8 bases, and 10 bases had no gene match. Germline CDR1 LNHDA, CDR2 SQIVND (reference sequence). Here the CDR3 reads CASRPGLAGSRAKNIQYF. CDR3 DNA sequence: TGTGCCAGTCGTCCGGGACTAGCGGGAAGCCGAGCCAAAAACATTCAGTACTTC. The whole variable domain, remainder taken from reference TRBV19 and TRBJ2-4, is DGGITQSPKYLFRKEGQNVTLSCEQNLNHDAMYWYRQDPGQGLRLIYYSQIVNDFQKGDIAEGYSVSREKKESFPLTVTSAQKNPTAFYLCASRPGLAGSRAKNIQYFGAGTRLSVL.

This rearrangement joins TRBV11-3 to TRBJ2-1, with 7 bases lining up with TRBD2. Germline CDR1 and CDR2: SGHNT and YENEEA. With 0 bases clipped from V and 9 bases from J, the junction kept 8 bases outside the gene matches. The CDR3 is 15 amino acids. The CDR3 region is CASSLDRWEGSEQFF. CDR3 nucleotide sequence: TGTGCCAGCAGCTTAGATCGGTGGGAGGGGAGTGAGCAGTTCTTC.

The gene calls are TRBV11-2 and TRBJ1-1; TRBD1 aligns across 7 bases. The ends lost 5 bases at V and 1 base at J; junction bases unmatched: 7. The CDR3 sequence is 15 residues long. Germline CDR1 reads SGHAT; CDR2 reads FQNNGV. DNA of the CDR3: TGTGCCAGCAGCCTAGGGGGCGCGGGGAACACTGAAGCTTTCTTT. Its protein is CASSLGGAGNTEAFF.